The T cell receptor beta chain described here comes from a study of T cell repertoires in cytomegalovirus infection. About the research overall: Matching HLA type and CMV infection were both indicated by public TCR beta signatures.

TCRdb re-called the reads through MiXCR, storing one row per CDR3 protein. Seen here are 250,000 to 300,000 distinct CDR3 sequences, more than 20% observed once, and the top ten hold more than 11%. General study points: Identification of carriers of CMV plus the relevant HLA was achieved through cumulative public TCR beta family frequency. HLA-C-restricted, CMV-specific TCR beta clonotypes were dominant ex vivo.

To note about this clonotype: Its antigen is as yet unknown.

CDR3 length equals 13 residues. CDR1 is SGHRS, CDR2 YFSETQ, per germline. Trimming took 3 bases from V and 3 from J; bases not matched to a gene: 0. The rearrangement joins TRBV5-1 to TRBJ2-5, with 9 bases lining up with TRBD1. The sample taken for sequencing was PBMCs. The receptor was derived from a human donor in good health (CMV status not recorded). Some clones in this sample may be carry-over from other donors' samples. The CDR3 DNA reads as TGCGCCAGCAGCTGGGACAGGGAAGAGACCCAGTACTTC. Its translation is CASSWDREETQYF.